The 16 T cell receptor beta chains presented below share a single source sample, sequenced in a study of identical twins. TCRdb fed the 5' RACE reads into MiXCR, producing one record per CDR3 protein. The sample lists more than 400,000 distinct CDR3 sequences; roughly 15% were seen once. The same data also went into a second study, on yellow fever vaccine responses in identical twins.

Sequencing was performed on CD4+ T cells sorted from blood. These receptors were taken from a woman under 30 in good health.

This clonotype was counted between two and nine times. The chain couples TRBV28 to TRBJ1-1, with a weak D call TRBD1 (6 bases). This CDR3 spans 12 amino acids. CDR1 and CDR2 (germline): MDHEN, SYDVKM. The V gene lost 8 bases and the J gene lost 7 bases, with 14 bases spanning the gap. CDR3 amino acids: CASGMGAFEAFF. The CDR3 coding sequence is TGTGCCAGCGGGATGGGGGCCTTTGAAGCTTTCTTT.

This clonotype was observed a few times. The DNA for the CDR3 is TGCGCCAGCAGCTCCGCGGGACAGTTTGGCTACACCTTC. It yields the protein CASSSAGQFGYTF. V and J are TRBV5-1 and TRBJ1-2, with 7 bases lining up with TRBD1. Germline V gene sequence: CDR1 SGHRS, CDR2 YFSETQ. CDR3 size: 13 residues. Trimming removed 3 bases from V and 7 bases from J; junction bases left unmatched: 6.

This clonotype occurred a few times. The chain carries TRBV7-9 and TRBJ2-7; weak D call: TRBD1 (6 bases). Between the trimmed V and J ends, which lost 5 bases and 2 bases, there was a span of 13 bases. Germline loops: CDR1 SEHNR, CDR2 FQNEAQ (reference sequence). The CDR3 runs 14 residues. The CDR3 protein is CASSRDMGPYEQYF. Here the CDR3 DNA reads TGTGCCAGCAGCCGGGACATGGGCCCCTACGAGCAGTACTTC. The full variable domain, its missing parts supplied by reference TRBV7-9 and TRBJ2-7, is DTGVSQNPRHKITKRGQNVTFRCDPISEHNRLYWYRQTLGQGPEFLTYFQNEAQLEKSRLLSDRFSAERPKGSFSTLEIQRTEQGDSAMYLCASSRDMGPYEQYFGPGTRLTVT.

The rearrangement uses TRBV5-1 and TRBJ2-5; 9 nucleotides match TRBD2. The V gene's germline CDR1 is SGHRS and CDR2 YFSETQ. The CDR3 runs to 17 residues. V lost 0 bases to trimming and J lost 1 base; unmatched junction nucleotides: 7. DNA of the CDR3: TGCGCCAGCAGCTTGGCCTTAGCGGGAGTAGGCCAAGAGACCCAGTACTTC. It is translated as CASSLALAGVGQETQYF.

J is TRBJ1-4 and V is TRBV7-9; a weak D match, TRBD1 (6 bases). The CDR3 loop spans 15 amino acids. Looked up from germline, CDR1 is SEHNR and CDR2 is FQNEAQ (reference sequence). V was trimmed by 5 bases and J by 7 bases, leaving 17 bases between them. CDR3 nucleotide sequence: TGTGCCAGCAGCGCAGCCGGGACAACCGTTGAAAAACTGTTTTTT. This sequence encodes CASSAAGTTVEKLFF.

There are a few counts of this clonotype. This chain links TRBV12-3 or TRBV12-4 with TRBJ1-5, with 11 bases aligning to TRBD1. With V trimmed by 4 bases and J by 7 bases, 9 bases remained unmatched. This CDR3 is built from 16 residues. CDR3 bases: TGTGCCAGCAGTTCCTCAGGACAGGGGGCTGGGCAGCCCCAGCATTTT. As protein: CASSSSGQGAGQPQHF.

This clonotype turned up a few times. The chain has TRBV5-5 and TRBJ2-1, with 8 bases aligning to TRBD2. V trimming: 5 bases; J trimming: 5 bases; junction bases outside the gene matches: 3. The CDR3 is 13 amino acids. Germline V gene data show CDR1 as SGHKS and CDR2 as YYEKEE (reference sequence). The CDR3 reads CASRPGGDNEQFF. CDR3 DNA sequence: TGTGCCAGCAGGCCCGGGGGGGACAATGAGCAGTTCTTC.

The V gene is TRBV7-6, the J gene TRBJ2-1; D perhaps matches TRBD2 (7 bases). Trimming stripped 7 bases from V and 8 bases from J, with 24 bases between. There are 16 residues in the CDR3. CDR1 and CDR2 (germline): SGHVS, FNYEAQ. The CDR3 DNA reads TGTGCCAGCACCCCCGAGTGGGGGGGGGCCAGAGATGAGCAGTTCTTC. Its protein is CASTPEWGGARDEQFF.

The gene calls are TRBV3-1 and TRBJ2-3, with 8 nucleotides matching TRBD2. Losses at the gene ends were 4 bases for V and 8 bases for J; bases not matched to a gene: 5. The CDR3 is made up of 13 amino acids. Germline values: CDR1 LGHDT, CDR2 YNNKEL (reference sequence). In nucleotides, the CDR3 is TGTGCCAGCAGCCCCGGGACTAGGGGTACGCAGTATTTT. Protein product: CASSPGTRGTQYF.

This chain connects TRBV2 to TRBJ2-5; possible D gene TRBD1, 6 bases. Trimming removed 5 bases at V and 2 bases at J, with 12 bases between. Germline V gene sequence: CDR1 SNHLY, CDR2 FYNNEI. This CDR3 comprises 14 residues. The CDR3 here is CASSRQDLQETQYF. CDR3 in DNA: TGTGCCAGCAGTAGACAGGATTTGCAAGAGACCCAGTACTTC.

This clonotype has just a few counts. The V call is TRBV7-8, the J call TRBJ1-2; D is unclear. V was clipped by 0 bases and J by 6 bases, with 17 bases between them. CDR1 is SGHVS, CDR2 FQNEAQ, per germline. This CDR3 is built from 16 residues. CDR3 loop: CASSLAQARRADGYTF. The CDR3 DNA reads TGTGCCAGCAGCTTAGCGCAGGCCCGAAGGGCGGATGGCTACACCTTC.

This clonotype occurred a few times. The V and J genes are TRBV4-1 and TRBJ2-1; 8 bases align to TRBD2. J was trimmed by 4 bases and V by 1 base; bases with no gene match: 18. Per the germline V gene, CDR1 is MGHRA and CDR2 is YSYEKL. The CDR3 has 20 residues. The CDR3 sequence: CASSQGSSGSGMGFYNEQFF. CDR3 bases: TGCGCCAGCAGCCAAGGGTCTAGCGGGTCCGGGATGGGATTTTACAATGAGCAGTTCTTC.

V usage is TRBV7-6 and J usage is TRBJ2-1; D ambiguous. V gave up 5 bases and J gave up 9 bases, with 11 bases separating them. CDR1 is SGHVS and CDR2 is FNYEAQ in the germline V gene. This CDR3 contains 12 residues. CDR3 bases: TGTGCCAGCAGCCCCCGGACCACTGAGCAGTTCTTC. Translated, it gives CASSPRTTEQFF. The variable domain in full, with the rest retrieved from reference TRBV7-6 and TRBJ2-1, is GAGVSQSPRYKVTKRGQDVALRCDPISGHVSLYWYRQALGQGPEFLTYFNYEAQQDKSGLPNDRFSAERPEGSISTLTIQRTEQRDSAMYRCASSPRTTEQFFGPGTRLTVL.

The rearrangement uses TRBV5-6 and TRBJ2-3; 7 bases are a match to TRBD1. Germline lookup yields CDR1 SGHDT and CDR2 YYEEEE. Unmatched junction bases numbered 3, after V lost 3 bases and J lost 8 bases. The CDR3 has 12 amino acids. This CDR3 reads CASSSTGLTQYF. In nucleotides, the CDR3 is TGTGCCAGCAGCTCGACAGGGCTTACGCAGTATTTT.

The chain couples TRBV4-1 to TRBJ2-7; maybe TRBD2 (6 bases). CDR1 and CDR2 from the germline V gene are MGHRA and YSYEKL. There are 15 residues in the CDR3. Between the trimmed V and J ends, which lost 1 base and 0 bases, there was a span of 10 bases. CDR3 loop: CASSQVAGTSYEQYV. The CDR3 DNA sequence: TGCGCCAGCAGCCAAGTGGCGGGGACCTCCTACGAGCAGTACGTC.

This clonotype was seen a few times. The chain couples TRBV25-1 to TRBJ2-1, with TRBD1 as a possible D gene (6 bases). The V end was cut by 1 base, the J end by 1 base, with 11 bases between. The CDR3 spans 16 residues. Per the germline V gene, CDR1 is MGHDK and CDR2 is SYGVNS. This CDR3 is CASSESTRGSYNEQFF. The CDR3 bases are TGTGCCAGCAGTGAATCAACCAGGGGTTCCTACAATGAGCAGTTCTTC.